This TCR beta chain was identified during a study of long-term antiretroviral therapy in people with HIV. Running of the v3.0 immunoSEQ assay took place at survey level. Here immunoSEQ multiplex PCR was the method, and the copy in TCRdb shows in-frame clones only, minus some. The sample includes about 21,000 clones, about 86% of them seen just once. The V gene lost 3 bases and the J gene lost 6 bases, with 11 bases spanning the gap. The CDR3 is made up of 13 amino acids. The V gene's germline CDR1 is MGHRA and CDR2 YSYEKL. This clone came up once. The chain carries TRBV4-1 and TRBJ1-1; D gene unclear. The clonotype originates from a man aged 55 to 70 with HIV. This sample comprised unsorted PBMCs, obtained 1.3 years after starting antiretroviral therapy. CDR3 sequence: CASSQFSGAEAFF. As DNA, the CDR3 is TGCGCCAGCAGCCAGTTTTCAGGCGCTGAAGCTTTCTTT.